Detailed here is one TCR beta chain. Its cognate antigen is unknown. Profiled with immunoSEQ multiplex PCR; TCRdb holds only in-frame clones, not every one. The repertoire holds around 13,000 clones, with 78% as singletons. The sample originates from a study of somatic mutations in cytotoxic T cells in rheumatoid arthritis. Study information: Purity of nearly 100% was reached when some V beta antibody-stained T-cell populations were flow-sorted, including V beta1+ cells sequenced for TCRB.

Isolation of the CD4+ and CD8+ populations was accomplished via positive magnetic bead selection, with purity assessed by flow cytometry. Findings and caveats of the study: Relative to age-matched healthy controls, rheumatoid arthritis patients did not differ significantly in CD8+ T-cell clonality. Antigens recognized by the expanded CD8+ clones were unknown.

The specimen was CD8+ T cells sorted from blood. The receptor comes from an adult with rheumatoid arthritis.

CDR3 DNA: TGTGCCAGCAGCTCCCCCTCGGGGGAAGAGACCCAGTACTTC. It specifies CASSSPSGEETQYF. The chain carries TRBV11-2 and TRBJ2-5; weak D call: TRBD2 (6 bases). V gave up 4 bases and J gave up 3 bases, with 12 bases separating them. The CDR3 has 14 amino acids. Germline V lookup: CDR1 SGHAT, CDR2 FQNNGV.